Following are 21 T cell receptor beta chains from one sample sequenced in a study of CD8+CD57+ T cells in acquired aplastic anemia. Investigators profiled TCR beta VDJ and CDR3 from genomic DNA template. TCRdb redid the calling of the reads with MiXCR, one entry per CDR3 protein. Seen here are approximately 250,000 distinct CDR3 sequences, roughly 82% observed once, and the top ten hold about two fifths. Patients chosen for sequencing had shown CD8+CD57+ cell expansion by flow cytometry. Sequenced input: sorted CD4+, CD8+, or CD8+CD57+ T cells (not recorded which) from PBMCs. The receptors originated from a human donor with aplastic anemia.

This chain uses TRBV7-2 with TRBJ2-1; D tentatively reads TRBD1 or TRBD2 (6 bases each). Trimming stripped 5 bases from V and 13 bases from J, with 27 bases between. Per germline, CDR1 SGHTA and CDR2 FQGNSA. The CDR3 runs 16 residues. DNA for the CDR3: TGTGCCAGCAGCCCCGGGGGTGCGGGCGGACAGTTCTTCCAGTTCTTC. Residues: CASSPGGAGGQFFQFF.

V usage is TRBV7-2 and J usage is TRBJ1-1; D is unresolved. Germline values: CDR1 SGHTA, CDR2 FQGNSA. There are 15 residues in the CDR3. The V end lost 0 bases, the J end lost 7 bases, and 15 bases lay between the germline ends. The CDR3 reads CASSLARRPDYEAFF. The CDR3 DNA is TGTGCCAGCAGCTTAGCTCGGAGACCGGACTATGAAGCTTTCTTT.

The chain is built from TRBV11-2 and TRBJ2-5; 7 bases fit TRBD1. V shed 9 bases and J 7 bases; nucleotides not matched to a gene: 8. The germline gives CDR1 SGHAT, CDR2 FQNNGV. CDR3 length: 12 residues. Here the CDR3 reads CARKGARATQYF. In nucleotides, the CDR3 is TGTGCCAGAAAGGGGGCTAGGGCGACCCAGTACTTC.

This clonotype appeared once. The V gene is TRBV7-2, the J gene TRBJ1-2; tentative D call: TRBD1 (6 bases). Germline V gene sequence: CDR1 SGHTA, CDR2 FQGNSA. V was clipped by 3 bases and J by 6 bases, with 17 bases between them. The CDR3 runs 15 residues. CDR3 sequence reads: CASSLTGLDSDGYTF. The CDR3 nucleotides are TGTGCCAGCAGCTTGACAGGTCTCGACTCAGATGGCTACACCTTC.

This clonotype was detected ten times or more. The rearrangement links TRBV7-2 to TRBJ2-1; 7 bases align to TRBD2. J gave up 8 bases and V 4 bases, and 17 bases lay outside the gene matches. The CDR3 loop spans 17 amino acids. Looked up from germline, CDR1 is SGHTA and CDR2 is FQGNSA. CDR3 region: CASSSRPREALSHEQFF. The DNA for the CDR3 is TGTGCCAGCAGCTCCCGCCCCCGGGAGGCCCTATCCCATGAGCAGTTCTTC.

V is TRBV7-8 and J is TRBJ2-1; possibly TRBD2 for D (8 bases). The CDR3 is made up of 16 amino acids. V was trimmed by 4 bases and J by 10 bases, leaving 23 bases between them. Germline assignment: CDR1 SGHVS and CDR2 FQNEAQ. In DNA form, the CDR3 reads TGTGCCAGCAGCTCTGAAAGAAGCGGGGGACAGTACGAGCAGTTCTTC. Residues: CASSSERSGGQYEQFF.

Comment on this clonotype: One junction end disagrees with the germline gene, perhaps due to a read error. This chain joins TRBV2 and TRBJ2-3; TRBD2 aligns across 8 bases. The CDR3 has 14 residues. Germline V gene lookup returns CDR1 SNHLY and CDR2 FYNNEI. Here the CDR3 reads CASSLAGIPEQHFF. The CDR3 DNA reads as TGTGCCAGCAGTTTAGCGGGGATTCCTGAGCAGCACTTCTTT.

Details on this clonotype: Germline and junction disagree at one end, which may indicate a read error. The chain employs TRBV24-1 and TRBJ2-1, with D hard to call. The CDR3 is 12 amino acids. The V gene's germline CDR1 is KGHDR and CDR2 SFDVKD. CDR3 residues: CTTSAAYNEQFF. DNA for the CDR3: TGTACCACCAGCGCCGCGTACAATGAGCAGTTCTTC.

Remarks on this clonotype: The junction does not match germline at one end; this may be a read error. The chain employs TRBV7-8 and TRBJ2-3; possibly TRBD2 for D (6 bases). The CDR3 runs to 13 residues. Germline lookup yields CDR1 SGHVS and CDR2 FQNEAQ. In DNA form, the CDR3 reads TGTGCCAGCGGGGAAGCGGGCACAGATACGCAGCAGTTT. It encodes CASGEAGTDTQQF.

The V call is TRBV7-8, the J call TRBJ1-1, with D possibly matching TRBD1 (6 bases). This CDR3 comprises 15 residues. Germline V gene sequence: CDR1 SGHVS, CDR2 FQNEAQ. V was pared by 3 bases and J by 5 bases, with 16 bases between. The CDR3 bases are TGTGCCAGCAGCTTGGCGTGGGGGCTCGGGACTGAAGCTTTCTTT. This sequence encodes CASSLAWGLGTEAFF.

A note on this clonotype: One junction end does not reproduce the germline sequence, and a read error may be involved. The J gene is TRBJ2-5, the V gene TRBV15; D perhaps matches TRBD1 (6 bases). The CDR3 length is 14 residues. Germline V gene lookup returns CDR1 LNHNV and CDR2 YYDKDF (reference sequence). CDR3 nucleotide sequence: TGTGCCACCAGCAGGGGCAGGGGCCAAGAGACCGAGTATTTC. Residues: CATSRGRGQETEYF.

The chain joins TRBV7-9 to TRBJ2-3, with D possibly TRBD2 on 6 matching bases. V lost 1 base, J lost 10 bases, and 15 bases lay in between. There are 14 residues in the CDR3. Germline V gene data show CDR1 as SEHNR and CDR2 as FQNEAQ (reference sequence). The CDR3 region is CASSLEGGPDSQYF. The CDR3 nucleotides are TGTGCCAGCAGCTTAGAGGGAGGTCCGGATTCGCAGTATTTT.

This clonotype was seen only a few times. The chain carries TRBV9 and TRBJ1-1; 7 bases map to TRBD1. The CDR3 is 15 residues long. CDR1 is SGDLS and CDR2 is YYNGEE in the germline V gene. Trimming removed 3 bases from V and 12 bases from J; junction bases left unmatched: 17. The CDR3 reads CASSGGDRQGGNTFF. In DNA form, the CDR3 reads TGTGCCAGCAGCGGGGGGGACCGACAGGGAGGAAACACTTTCTTT.

To note about this clonotype: Likely a read error: the CDR3 ends without its conserved phenylalanine or tryptophan. It is unclear where the CDR3 begins or ends on the DNA, so no DNA is shown, and the CDR3 is as TCRdb lists it. The chain recombines TRBV2 with TRBJ1-2; TRBD1 is the table's D call and was not checked against the DNA. From germline, CDR1 is SNHLY and CDR2 FYNNEI. Including both end residues, the CDR3 is 16 amino acids long. The CDR3 region is CASGDGDTDTQYFCPG.

About this clonotype: The CDR3 does not close with the conserved phenylalanine or tryptophan, likely indicating a read error. The DNA is omitted, as the CDR3 cannot be located on it reliably, and the CDR3 follows TCRdb's listing. The rearrangement uses TRBV7-9 and TRBJ2-1; the table calls TRBD1, which could not be checked here. The CDR3 region is 13 residues in length, termini included. The germline V gene has CDR1 SEHNR and CDR2 FQNEAQ (reference sequence). The chain's CDR3 is CASSFQRIQGQVV.

The V gene is TRBV7-2, the J gene TRBJ2-5, with 11 bases fitting TRBD1. The CDR3 spans 16 residues. The junction had 5 bases not matched to a gene; V was cut back by 4 bases and J by 1 base. CDR1 and CDR2 (germline): SGHTA, FQGNSA. The CDR3 reads CASSYMGTGGQETQYF. The CDR3 nucleotides are TGTGCCAGCAGCTATATGGGGACAGGGGGCCAAGAGACCCAGTACTTC.

This clonotype has only a few counts. The chain has TRBV5-4 and TRBJ2-7; TRBD1 aligns across 7 bases. The germline CDR1 and CDR2 sequences are SGHNT and YYREEE (reference sequence). The CDR3 is 18 amino acids. Unmatched junction bases numbered 15, after V lost 2 bases and J lost 1 base. CDR3 nucleotide sequence: TGTGCCAGCAGCTTTACTACCGCCGGGACAGCCCTTTCCTACGAGCAGTACGTC. This translates into CASSFTTAGTALSYEQYV.

The count of this clonotype is one. The J gene is TRBJ1-4, the V gene TRBV11-2; D not certain. V was pared by 0 bases and J by 0 bases, with 5 bases between. The CDR3 spans 15 residues. The germline V gene has CDR1 SGHAT and CDR2 FQNNGV. This CDR3 is CASSLDLATNEKLFF. The CDR3 DNA sequence: TGTGCCAGCAGCTTAGACCTTGCAACTAATGAAAAACTGTTTTTT.

About this clonotype itself: The CDR3 does not end in the conserved phenylalanine or tryptophan, so this is likely a read error. It is unclear where the CDR3 begins or ends on the DNA, so no DNA is shown, and the CDR3 is as TCRdb lists it. The chain joins TRBV7-9 to TRBJ2-3. The CDR3 adds up to 13 amino acids, both ends counted. Germline values: CDR1 SEHNR, CDR2 FQNEAQ (reference sequence). CDR3 protein: CASSFQSSDAKYY.

Of note for this clonotype: The CDR3 end shows no conserved phenylalanine or tryptophan, and so a read error is likely. The chain couples TRBV13 to TRBJ1-5; tentatively, D is TRBD1 (5 bases). This CDR3 region has 15 residues. Germline loops: CDR1 PRHDT, CDR2 FYEKMQ (reference sequence). Trimming stripped 6 bases from V and 0 bases from J, with 12 bases between. In DNA form, the CDR3 reads TGTGCCAGCAGTGAAGGGACGAATAGCAATCAGCCCCAGCATTCT. Protein sequence: CASSEGTNSNQPQHS.

This clonotype was observed a single time. The chain is built from TRBV5-6 and TRBJ2-3; D not resolved. CDR1 SGHDT and CDR2 YYEEEE come from the germline V gene. The CDR3 loop spans 15 amino acids. Trimming left V 2 bases short and J 2 bases short, with 12 bases between. DNA of the CDR3: TGTGCCAGCAGCTTTGCATTCTGCTTCACAGATACGCAGTATTTT. It encodes CASSFAFCFTDTQYF.